Shown below are 24 T cell receptor beta chains from a single sample sequenced in a study of T cell clonality in common variable immunodeficiency. Findings and limits, study-wide: Reportedly, TCR beta sequences from common variable immunodeficiency showed fewer deletions and N-nucleotide insertions.

No antigen has been identified for these receptors. Profiled with immunoSEQ multiplex PCR; TCRdb holds only in-frame clones, not every one. The sample includes around 9,200 clones, none of them occurring once. Sequenced: peripheral blood mononuclear cells. These receptors all stem from a human donor with common variable immunodeficiency.

By share of the sample, this clone is medium-sized (0.01 to 0.1%). The CDR3 end falls 3 residues outside the read, so it is completed with the germline J gene. This chain connects TRBV4-1 to TRBJ2-1; 8 bases match TRBD2. The CDR3 loop spans 15 amino acids. Trimming at V came to 4 bases and at J to 7 bases, leaving 9 bases not matched to a gene. Germline values: CDR1 MGHRA, CDR2 YSYEKL. The sequenced CDR3 bases are TGCGCCAGCAGCCTCGGCAAGCGGGAGTGGAATGAG. Translated: CASSLGKREWNE. The entire CDR3 is CASSLGKREWNEQFF.

This clone was picked up many times. The observed sequence ends 3 residues before the CDR3 terminus, with the missing tail filled in from the germline J gene. The chain joins TRBV6-2 or TRBV6-3 to TRBJ2-1; tentatively, D is TRBD1 (6 bases). This CDR3 has 16 amino acids. Germline values: CDR1 MNHEY, CDR2 SVGEGT. Trimming stripped 6 bases from V and 4 bases from J, with 19 bases between. Here the CDR3 reads CASRRTPGQLYNEQFF. CDR3 DNA, as far as it was read: TGTGCCAGCAGACGCACACCGGGACAACTGTACAATGAG.

This clone was counted ten times or more. The CDR3 extends 3 residues past the end of the read, so its final part is completed from the germline J gene. The chain has TRBV7-8 and TRBJ1-1, with TRBD1 identical over 7 bases. The length of the CDR3 is 13 residues. CDR1 is SGHVS, CDR2 FQNEAQ, per germline. The sequenced CDR3 bases are TGTGCCAGCAGCTTAGGTCGGGACAGCGGA. Residues: CASSLGRDSG. The CDR3 reads in full as CASSLGRDSGAFF.

In its sample, this clone is medium-sized (0.01 to 0.1%). The DNA read from the CDR3 is TGTGCCATCAGTGAGTCAGTGCGAAGTGGAGATACG. Translated: CAISESVRSGDT. The whole CDR3 protein is CAISESVRSGDTQYF. The chain carries TRBV10-3 and TRBJ2-3; D remains unclear. With the read ending 3 residues before the CDR3 end, the germline J gene is used to fill in that end. CDR3 size: 15 residues. CDR1 and CDR2 (germline): ENHRY, SYGVKD. V lost 0 bases to trimming and J lost 5 bases, with 12 bases between them.

This clone is classed as medium-sized (0.01 to 0.1%). The read terminates 3 residues ahead of where the CDR3 ends, so the germline J gene completes it. The genes are TRBV9 and TRBJ1-5; 8 bases map to TRBD1. V was clipped by 4 bases and J by 2 bases; unmatched bases: 2. Germline CDR1 is SGDLS and CDR2 is YYNGEE. CDR3 length equals 14 residues. The chain's CDR3 is CASSWGQGNQPQHF. Partial CDR3 DNA: TGTGCCAGCAGCTGGGGACAGGGCAATCAGCCC. Full variable domain (remainder filled in from reference TRBV9 and TRBJ1-5): DSGVTQTPKHLITATGQRVTLRCSPRSGDLSVYWYQQSLDQGLQFLIQYYNGEERAKGNILERFSAQQFPDLHSELNLSSLELGDSALYFCASSWGQGNQPQHFGDGTRLSIL.

This clone was seen repeatedly, ten times or more. Read sequence stops 3 residues before the CDR3 end, and the germline J gene provides the missing end. The V and J genes are TRBV5-1 and TRBJ2-2; TRBD1 is a possible D gene (5 bases). Germline V gene sequence: CDR1 SGHRS, CDR2 YFSETQ. Deletions cut 2 bases from V and 2 bases from J, with 13 bases between. CDR3 length: 16 residues. The CDR3 here is CASSLRGSPNTGELFF. The CDR3 DNA, read in part, is TGCGCCAGCAGCTTAAGGGGCTCCCCTAACACCGGGGAG.

This clone was recorded many times. The read ends 3 residues before the CDR3 terminus; that terminus is restored from the germline J gene. V usage is TRBV15 and J usage is TRBJ2-7, with D possibly being TRBD2 (5 bases). There are 16 residues in the CDR3. Trimming cost V 0 bases and J 2 bases, with 14 bases left between them. CDR1 and CDR2 from the germline V gene are LNHNV and YYDKDF (reference sequence). CDR3 bases read: TGTGCCACCAGCAGAGATCTCCTTAGCGCGGCCTACGAG. Protein sequence: CATSRDLLSAAYE. In full, the CDR3 reads CATSRDLLSAAYEQYF.

This clone appeared many times. Coverage ceases 3 residues before the CDR3 finishes, and the germline J gene fills in the end. The rearrangement links TRBV7-2 to TRBJ2-3; D possibly corresponds to TRBD2 (5 bases). With 5 bases removed from V and 0 bases from J, the gap between germline ends came to 12 bases. The V gene's germline CDR1 is SGHTA and CDR2 FQGNSA. The CDR3 length is 15 residues. This chain's CDR3 is CASSRDYTSTDTQYF. The covered CDR3 bases are TGTGCCAGCAGCCGCGACTATACTAGCACAGATACG. The complete variable domain, with remaining parts taken from reference TRBV7-2 and TRBJ2-3, reads GAGVSQSPSNKVTEKGKDVELRCDPISGHTALYWYRQSLGQGLEFLIYFQGNSAPDKSGLPSDRFSAERTGGSVSTLTIQRTQQEDSAVYLCASSRDYTSTDTQYFGPGTRLTVL.

This clone was counted ten times or more. The read ends 3 residues before the CDR3 terminus; that terminus is restored from the germline J gene. This sequence joins TRBV20-1 and TRBJ2-5; no clear D gene. Germline V gives CDR1 DFQATT, CDR2 SNEGSKA (reference sequence). The CDR3 extends over 15 amino acids. With 1 base removed from V and 0 bases from J, the gap between germline ends came to 12 bases. The covered CDR3 bases are TGCAGTGCTAGAGGACTGACTTTGTACCAAGAGACC. Encoded protein: CSARGLTLYQET. The entire CDR3 is CSARGLTLYQETQYF.

Many counts were recorded for this clone. The read finishes 3 residues shy of the CDR3 end, and the germline J gene is used to complete it. The rearrangement uses TRBV2 and TRBJ2-3; 13 bases fit TRBD2. The CDR3 loop spans 15 amino acids. With 5 bases clipped from V and 4 bases from J, the junction kept 3 bases outside the gene matches. Germline V CDR1 and CDR2: SNHLY, FYNNEI. The CDR3 loop reads CASSSGLAGADTQYF. Incomplete CDR3 DNA: TGTGCCAGCAGTTCCGGACTAGCGGGAGCAGATACG.

This clone was detected many times. The CDR3 end falls 3 residues outside the read, so it is completed with the germline J gene. J is TRBJ2-7 and V is TRBV19; 9 nucleotides line up with TRBD2. CDR1 LNHDA and CDR2 SQIVND come from the germline V gene (reference sequence). J gave up 2 bases and V 4 bases, and 9 bases lay outside the gene matches. CDR3 length: 16 residues. This CDR3 is CASSSSSGIITYEQYF. The CDR3 DNA, read in part, is TGTGCCAGTAGTAGCTCTAGCGGGATAATAACCTACGAG. Together with reference TRBV19 and TRBJ2-7, the CDR3 gives the full variable domain: DGGITQSPKYLFRKEGQNVTLSCEQNLNHDAMYWYRQDPGQGLRLIYYSQIVNDFQKGDIAEGYSVSREKKESFPLTVTSAQKNPTAFYLCASSSSSGIITYEQYFGPGTRLTVT.

This clone is labeled medium-sized (0.01 to 0.1%). The read terminates 3 residues ahead of where the CDR3 ends, so the germline J gene completes it. This chain connects TRBV20-1 to TRBJ2-7; 9 bases are a match to TRBD1. Germline V lookup: CDR1 DFQATT, CDR2 SNEGSKA (reference sequence). V dropped 5 bases and J dropped 4; count of bases not matched to a gene: 9. The CDR3 extends over 14 amino acids. The DNA read from the CDR3 is TGCAGTGCTCAGCAGGGGACAGGGACATACGAG. Translation: CSAQQGTGTYE. The full CDR3 reads CSAQQGTGTYEQYF.

A note on this clone: The CDR3 end falls 3 residues outside the read, so it is completed with the germline J gene. The chain couples TRBV30 to TRBJ2-2, with TRBD1 identical over 12 bases. Germline V CDR1 and CDR2: GTSNPN, SVGIG (reference sequence). The CDR3 consists of 18 residues. The covered CDR3 bases are TGTGCCTGGAGTGTATCGTATCTATGGGACAGGGGGCACAATGAG. Its translation is CAWSVSYLWDRGHNE. The entire CDR3 protein is CAWSVSYLWDRGHNELFF.

This clone was counted at least ten times. The missing CDR3 end, 3 residues past where the read stops, is filled in from the germline J gene. The rearrangement uses TRBV29-1 and TRBJ2-7; TRBD1 is a possible D gene (6 bases). This CDR3 comprises 12 residues. Germline V gives CDR1 SQVTM, CDR2 ANQGSEA. The V end lost 5 bases, the J end lost 3 bases, and 11 bases lay between the germline ends. The covered CDR3 bases are TGCAGCGTTCGGGACACCGTCTACGAG. Translating it yields CSVRDTVYE. The full CDR3 is CSVRDTVYEQYF.

This clone ranks as medium-sized (0.01 to 0.1%). One end of the junction is discordant with germline, which a read error may explain. The sequence runs out 3 residues before the end of the CDR3; the remainder is reconstructed from the germline J gene. The rearrangement joins TRBV4-2 to TRBJ2-2, with 11 bases matching TRBD2. Germline V lookup: CDR1 LGHNA, CDR2 YNFKEQ. CDR3 length equals 17 residues. Incomplete CDR3 DNA: TGCGCCAGCAGCCAACCAACTAGCGGGGGTATAACCGGGGAG. This codes for CASSQPTSGGITGE. The entire CDR3 reads CASSQPTSGGITGELFF.

By its share, this clone is medium-sized. The read halts 3 residues ahead of the CDR3 end, with the missing end drawn from the germline J gene. This chain joins TRBV4-1 and TRBJ2-3; D is undetermined. In germline, CDR1 is MGHRA, CDR2 YSYEKL. Deletions cut 1 base from V and 0 bases from J, with 8 bases between. The CDR3 covers 15 residues. The part of the CDR3 DNA that was read is TGCGCCAGCAGCCAAGCCCCCAGTAGCACAGATACG. This encodes CASSQAPSSTDT. The full CDR3 reads CASSQAPSSTDTQYF.

Details on this clone: This may arise from a read error, as a much more abundant clone is one base away. Coverage ceases 3 residues before the CDR3 finishes, and the germline J gene fills in the end. The genes are TRBV6-1 and TRBJ2-7; 14 positions match TRBD2. The ends lost 4 bases at V and 3 bases at J; junction bases unmatched: 2. The CDR3 runs to 15 residues. The germline V gene encodes CDR1 MNHNS and CDR2 SASEGT. The sequenced part of the CDR3 DNA is TGTGCCAGCAGTGGGGGGACTAGCGGGAGCTACGAG. It encodes CASSGGTSGSYE. The whole CDR3 is CASSGGTSGSYEQYF.

This clone has ten or more counts. Sequencing ends 3 residues short of the CDR3 end; the germline J gene provides the rest. V usage is TRBV10-3 and J usage is TRBJ1-1; 10 bases fit TRBD1. Per germline, CDR1 ENHRY and CDR2 SYGVKD. The CDR3 is 18 amino acids. V shed 7 bases, J shed 3 bases, and the junction held 17 bases outside the gene matches. CDR3 protein: CAIKAASGTGVFYTEAFF. CDR3 DNA, as far as it was read: TGTGCCATCAAGGCCGCCTCCGGGACAGGGGTTTTTTACACTGAA.

In the case of this clone: The read ends 3 residues shy of where the CDR3 ends; the end is completed using the germline J gene. The chain has TRBV5-1 and TRBJ2-2, with TRBD1 as a possible D gene (6 bases). Trimming cost V 0 bases and J 7 bases, with 16 bases left between them. The CDR3 consists of 16 residues. Germline-derived CDR1 and CDR2 are SGHRS and YFSETQ. The CDR3: CASSLGGQGIGGELFF. The sequenced part of the CDR3 DNA is TGCGCCAGCAGCTTGGGTGGGCAGGGGATCGGCGGGGAG.

This clone was seen many times. CDR3 residues: CASSLASERLETQYF. The sequenced CDR3 bases are TGCGCCAGCAGCTTGGCATCCGAGCGCTTGGAGACC. The rearrangement links TRBV5-1 to TRBJ2-5; D unresolved. Coverage ceases 3 residues before the CDR3 finishes, and the germline J gene fills in the end. V dropped 0 bases and J dropped 5 bases, with 14 bases sitting between them. The V gene's germline CDR1 is SGHRS and CDR2 YFSETQ. CDR3 size: 15 residues.

This clone is medium-sized by share. The CDR3 end is not reached by the read, which stops 3 residues before it; the germline J gene fills it in. This chain joins TRBV29-1 and TRBJ1-2; no firm D call. This CDR3 has 13 residues. Per germline, CDR1 SQVTM and CDR2 ANQGSEA. V lost 4 bases, J lost 5 bases, and 14 bases lay in between. The CDR3 is CSVAPGPVYGYTF. The sequenced part of the CDR3 DNA is TGCAGCGTTGCCCCGGGTCCCGTATATGGC.

The sample holds many counts of this clone. The CDR3 is cut off 3 residues early in the read; its end comes from the germline J gene. The V and J genes are TRBV5-1 and TRBJ1-2; D may be TRBD1 (5 bases). Germline CDR1 reads SGHRS; CDR2 reads YFSETQ. The length of the CDR3 is 16 residues. V lost 0 bases and J 2 bases, leaving 14 bases between the germline ends. This chain's CDR3 is CASSLGALGGNYGYTF. The covered CDR3 bases are TGCGCCAGCAGCTTGGGGGCTCTTGGGGGGAACTATGGC.

This clone showed up many times. The read terminates 3 residues before the CDR3 end, so the remaining end is supplied by the germline J gene. V and J are TRBV5-1 and TRBJ2-3, with 10 bases lining up with TRBD1. V lost 4 bases, J lost 1 base, and 3 bases stayed unmatched. The germline CDR1 and CDR2 sequences are SGHRS and YFSETQ. This CDR3 region has 15 residues. Partial CDR3 DNA: TGCGCCAGCAGCCCGGGGACAGGGGGCACAGATACG. Its protein is CASSPGTGGTDT. The full CDR3 protein reads CASSPGTGGTDTQYF.

Within the sample, this clone is medium-sized (0.01 to 0.1%). The missing CDR3 end, 3 residues past where the read stops, is filled in from the germline J gene. The rearrangement joins TRBV20-1 to TRBJ2-3; TRBD2 aligns across 7 bases. V lost 3 bases to trimming and J lost 1 base; unmatched junction nucleotides: 7. The CDR3 spans 15 residues. Germline loops: CDR1 DFQATT, CDR2 SNEGSKA (reference sequence). CDR3 loop: CSASERDRGTDTQYF. The covered CDR3 bases are TGCAGTGCTAGTGAGCGGGACCGAGGCACAGATACG.